This T cell receptor beta chain emerged from a study of PD-1 blockade in classical Hodgkin lymphoma. Here immunoSEQ multiplex PCR was the method, and the copy in TCRdb shows in-frame clones only, minus some. The table records under 20,000 clones, over 65% of them present only once. Time point of the sample: cycle 4 day 1 (C4D1), after five to seven weeks of nivolumab. No patient escaped relapse after autologous stem cell transplantation, and brentuximab vedotin exposure varied. Thawed PBMCs underwent magnetic negative selection to yield purified CD4+ T cells. Trimming shortened V by 8 bases and J by 4 bases, and 17 bases separated the two germline ends. The CDR3 length is 14 residues. In germline, CDR1 is LNHDA, CDR2 SQIVND (reference sequence).

The sequences come from CD4+ T cells from blood, collected before the fourth cycle of nivolumab. The TCR originated in a human donor with classical Hodgkin lymphoma. V usage is TRBV19 and J usage is TRBJ1-1; a possible D gene is TRBD1 (6 bases). Here the CDR3 DNA reads TGTGCCAGTTTGAAACAGGGAACGGCCACTGAAGCTTTCTTT. Translated, it gives CASLKQGTATEAFF.